The T cell receptor (beta chain) under discussion was sequenced for a study of identical twins. A universal primer binding site was introduced by template switching. The final cDNA contained unique molecular identifiers. A single record per CDR3 protein comes from TCRdb applying MiXCR to the 5' RACE reads. The sample has approximately 670,000 distinct CDR3 sequences, over 5% seen once. This clonotype was observed at least ten times. Its antigen is unknown. General study points: Within beta out-of-frame sequences, the excess sharing observed between twins was weaker.

This TCR came from a man aged 18 to 35 in good health. The sample consisted of naive T cells sorted from blood.

CDR3 loop: CASSHIAGGYPGELFF. The CDR3 bases are TGTGCCAGCAGTCACATAGCGGGAGGATATCCCGGGGAGCTGTTTTTT. The V call is TRBV12-3 or TRBV12-4, the J call TRBJ2-2; TRBD2 matches at 10 bases. This CDR3 is 16 amino acids long. With 5 bases clipped from V and 6 bases from J, the junction kept 9 bases outside the gene matches.